A selection of T cell receptor delta chains follows, all from one sample in a study of Vδ1+ human thymocytes. TCRdb reprocessed the multiplex PCR reads using CATT. Seen here are over 45,000 delta-chain clones, about 15% observed once, and the top ten hold under 0.55%. The sequenced sample was Vdelta1+ gamma-delta thymocytes from the thymus. These receptors came from a boy under three years old who had congenital heart surgery. Both conserved end residues are part of each CDR3. A D gene is named only where the DNA matches it firmly. Clone sizes are given selectively: once, few, many, or a class where the clone is expanded.

>TRDJ1|few|-|TRDV1
CALGEFDKLIF
TGCGCTCTTGGGGAATTCGATAAACTCATCTTT
>TRDJ1|-|-|TRDV1
CALGDVLPSAFTDKLIF
TGTGCTCTTGGGGACGTTCTTCCTTCTGCTTTTACCGATAAACTCATCTTT
>TRDJ1|-|TRDD3|TRDV1
CALGESAPYWGTLYTDKLIF
TGTGCTCTTGGGGAGTCAGCCCCGTACTGGGGGACCCTTTACACCGATAAACTCATCTTT
>TRDJ1|few|-|TRDV1
CALGDIRCLPKNSTGGRPTDKLIF
TGTGCTCTTGGGGATATCCGATGCCTTCCTAAAAATTCGACTGGGGGTCGGCCCACCGATAAACTCATCTTT
>TRDJ1|-|TRDD3|TRDV1
CALGESFGIPRYWGPTDKLIF
TGCGCTCTTGGGGAAAGTTTCGGCATTCCGCGTTACTGGGGACCTACCGATAAACTCATCTTT
>TRDJ1|-|-|TRDV1
CALGDAFLPRTGGLRTDKLIF
TGTGCTCTTGGGGACGCCTTCCTACCCCGTACTGGGGGATTACGCACCGATAAACTCATCTTT
>TRDJ1|-|-|TRDV1
CALGVTAGYTDKLIF
TGTGCTCTTGGGGTTACGGCAGGGTACACCGATAAACTCATCTTT
>TRDJ1|few|TRDD3|TRDV1
CALGEGPIPSYWGFIDTDKLIF
TGTGCTCTTGGGGAAGGTCCCATTCCCTCGTACTGGGGGTTTATCGACACCGATAAACTCATCTTT
>TRDJ1|-|-|TRDV1
CALGEGKPALNRHTDKLIF
TGTGCTCTTGGGGAAGGGAAGCCTGCCCTGAATAGGCACACCGATAAACTCATCTTT
>TRDJ1|-|TRDD3|TRDV1
CALGEVKPPTADWGIRFPDKLIF
TGTGCTCTTGGGGAGGTAAAGCCTCCTACGGCGGACTGGGGGATACGGTTCCCCGATAAACTCATCTTT
>TRDJ1|-|TRDD3|TRDV1
CALGRGFSLGDTPYTDKLIF
TGTGCTCTTGGTAGAGGGTTCTCTTTGGGGGATACGCCTTACACCGATAAACTCATCTTT
>TRDJ1|few|-|TRDV1
CALGELGPYRDKLIF
TGTGCTCTTGGGGAACTCGGGCCCTACCGCGATAAACTCATCTTT
>TRDJ1|few|-|TRDV1
CALGELSYTDKLIF
TGTGCTCTTGGGGAACTAAGCTACACCGATAAACTCATCTTT
>TRDJ1|few|TRDD3|TRDV1
CALGELQGFPSRTGGYALGGTDKLIF
TGTGCTCTTGGGGAACTACAGGGCTTCCCCTCTCGTACTGGGGGATACGCGTTGGGGGGGACCGATAAACTCATCTTT
>TRDJ1|few|TRDD3|TRDV1
CALHLRNWGIRSGNTDKLIF
TGTGCTCTCCATCTGCGGAACTGGGGGATACGGTCTGGGAATACCGATAAACTCATCTTT
>TRDJ1|-|TRDD3|TRDV1
CALGPPGPGGYTDKLIF
TGTGCTCTTGGGCCACCTGGTCCTGGGGGATACACCGATAAACTCATCTTT
>TRDJ1|few|TRDD3|TRDV1
CALGGAQVRWGIPSDKLIF
TGTGCTCTTGGGGGAGCCCAGGTGCGCTGGGGGATACCGTCCGATAAACTCATCTTT
>TRDJ1|few|TRDD3|TRDV1
CALGVFLRGMYTDKLIF
TGTGCTCTTGGGGTTTTCCTCCGGGGGATGTACACCGATAAACTCATCTTT
>TRDJ1|once|-|TRDV1
CALGEIPSRPLQLHTDKLIF
TGTGCTCTTGGGGAAATCCCGAGTCGACCTCTCCAACTCCACACCGATAAACTCATCTTT
>TRDJ1|-|-|TRDV1
CALGEPFLPRFGGWYTDKLIF
TGTGCTCTTGGGGAACCTTTCCTTCCTAGGTTTGGGGGATGGTACACCGATAAACTCATCTTT
>TRDJ1|few|-|TRDV1
CALGVHPRWSPSGTDKLIF
TGTGCTCTTGGGGTCCACCCTAGGTGGAGCCCGTCTGGCACCGATAAACTCATCTTT
>TRDJ1|few|TRDD2|TRDV1
CALGELNSYGECTDKLIF
TGTGCTCTTGGGGAACTTAATTCCTACGGAGAGTGCACCGATAAACTCATCTTT
>TRDJ1|few|TRDD2|TRDV1
CALGELVVPSYLGDVFDTYTDKLIF
TGTGCTCTTGGGGAACTTGTGGTCCCTTCCTACTTAGGGGATGTATTCGATACGTACACCGATAAACTCATCTTT
>TRDJ1|few|-|TRDV1
CALGPGAPRLSPYTDKLIF
TGTGCTCTTGGCCCCGGGGCCCCACGGCTCTCGCCGTACACCGATAAACTCATCTTT
>TRDJ1|few|TRDD3|TRDV1
CALGEKKRRIRNTDKLIF
TGTGCTCTTGGGGAAAAGAAGCGGAGGATACGGAACACCGATAAACTCATCTTT
>TRDJ1|few|TRDD3|TRDV1
CALGNRWYWGPTDKLIF
TGTGCTCTTGGGAACCGCTGGTACTGGGGGCCCACCGATAAACTCATCTTT
>TRDJ1|few|TRDD3|TRDV2
CACDPPLLGGTDKLIF
TGTGCCTGTGACCCCCCCTTACTGGGGGGCACCGATAAACTCATCTTT
>TRDJ1|few|TRDD3|TRDV1
CALTPETSHCTGGSTDKLIF
TGTGCTCTCACCCCGGAGACTTCTCATTGTACTGGGGGGTCCACCGATAAACTCATCTTT
>TRDJ1|few|-|TRDV1
CALGEHSVWDKITDKLIF
TGTGCTCTTGGGGAACATTCCGTCTGGGATAAAATCACCGATAAACTCATCTTT
>TRDJ1|few|-|TRDV1
CALGEGLPYAPTGDPYTDKLIF
TGTGCTCTTGGGGAAGGGCTCCCCTACGCTCCTACTGGGGATCCATACACCGATAAACTCATCTTT
>TRDJ1|medium-sized|-|TRDV2
CACDLAWLIF
TGTGCCTGTGACCTGGCCTGGCTCATCTTT
>TRDJ1|few|-|TRDV1
CALGEKEFGKEAKLIF
TGTGCTCTTGGGGAAAAGGAATTCGGGAAAGAAGCTAAACTCATCTTT
>TRDJ1|-|-|TRDV1
CALGDNLGGLPYTDKLIF
TGTGCTCTTGGGGACAACCTAGGAGGGCTTCCGTACACCGATAAACTCATCTTT
>TRDJ1|-|-|TRDV1
CALGSFLSFADKLIF
TGTGCTCTTGGGTCCTTTCTTTCCTTCGCCGATAAACTCATCTTT
>TRDJ1|few|-|TRDV1
CALGESSPHLLLNDKLIF
TGTGCTCTTGGGGAAAGCTCCCCCCACTTACTACTGAACGATAAACTCATCTTT
>TRDJ1|few|-|TRDV1
CALRVDTGTADKLIF
TGTGCTCTCCGCGTAGACACTGGAACAGCCGATAAACTCATCTTT
>TRDJ1|-|TRDD3|TRDV1
CALGEITSVLGDKGYTDKLIF
TGTGCTCTTGGGGAAATAACCTCCGTACTGGGGGATAAAGGGTACACCGATAAACTCATCTTT
>TRDJ1|few|TRDD3|TRDV1
CALGDPLGGIRSLTDKLIF
TGTGCTCTTGGGGATCCCCTTGGGGGGATACGGTCCCTTACCGATAAACTCATCTTT
>TRDJ1|-|-|TRDV1
CALGELFPSGLHLIRRYTDKLIF
TGTGCTCTTGGGGAACTATTTCCCTCGGGCCTACACTTGATACGTCGGTACACCGATAAACTCATCTTT
>TRDJ1|-|-|TRDV1
CALGELLPTAWGIGRTDKLIF
TGTGCTCTTGGGGAACTCCTTCCTACGGCCTGGGGGATAGGTCGCACCGATAAACTCATCTTT
>TRDJ3|medium-sized|-|TRDV2
CACDVSSWDTRQMFF
TGTGCCTGTGACGTAAGCTCCTGGGACACCCGACAGATGTTTTTC
>TRDJ1|few|TRDD3|TRDV1
CALGEFLRLRWGIRGYTDKLIF
TGTGCTCTTGGGGAGTTCCTACGATTAAGGTGGGGGATACGGGGGTACACCGATAAACTCATCTTT
>TRDJ1|few|TRDD2|TRDV1
CALGLHLPTGGYTDKLIF
TGTGCTCTTGGGCTTCACCTTCCTACCGGGGGATACACCGATAAACTCATCTTT
>TRDJ1|-|TRDD3|TRDV1
CALEGPLRGYASDKLIF
TGTGCTCTTGAAGGCCCGCTACGGGGATACGCGTCCGATAAACTCATCTTT
>TRDJ1|few|TRDD3|TRDV1
CALGRRGCLAGGYGYTDKLTF
TGTGCTCTTGGGAGACGGGGATGCCTAGCTGGGGGATACGGGTACACCGATAAACTCACCTTT
>TRDJ1|-|-|TRDV1
CALGALPIRGGSDKLIF
TGTGCTCTTGGGGCTCTCCCCATCCGGGGAGGTTCCGATAAACTCATCTTT
>TRDJ1|-|TRDD3|TRDV1
CALGELNRTWGIPVYTDKLIF
TGTGCTCTTGGGGAACTAAATCGAACCTGGGGGATACCCGTGTACACCGATAAACTCATCTTT